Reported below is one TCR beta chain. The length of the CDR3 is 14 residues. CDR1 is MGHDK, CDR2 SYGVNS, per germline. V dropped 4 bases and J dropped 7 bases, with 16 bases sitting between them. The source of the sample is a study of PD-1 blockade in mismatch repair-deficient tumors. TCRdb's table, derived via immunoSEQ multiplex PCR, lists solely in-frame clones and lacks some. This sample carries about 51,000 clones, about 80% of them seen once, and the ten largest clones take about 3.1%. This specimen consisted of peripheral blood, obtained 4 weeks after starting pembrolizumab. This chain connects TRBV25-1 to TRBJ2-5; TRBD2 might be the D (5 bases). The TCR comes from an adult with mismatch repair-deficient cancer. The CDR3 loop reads CASSASGTWGTQYF. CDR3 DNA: TGTGCCAGCAGTGCGAGCGGTACTTGGGGGACCCAGTACTTC.